These T cell receptor beta chains were read from a single sample in a study of identifying expanded T cells in peripheral blood. TCRdb's table, derived via immunoSEQ multiplex PCR, lists solely in-frame clones and lacks some. The sample gives around 68,000 clones, approximately 87% of which show up once; roughly 4.8% is in the top ten. Sequenced input: blood. These receptors were obtained from a person aged 18 to 70 in good health. The CDR3 runs from the conserved cysteine through the conserved F or W. D genes are given only for firm matches. Clone size is shown for a subset of rows, as once, few, many or a class of expanded clone.

j_gene	v_gene	d_gene	abundance	CDR3aa	CDR3nt
TRBJ2-7	TRBV7-8	-	-	CASSLGLRYEQYF	TGTGCCAGCAGCTTGGGACTTCGCTACGAGCAGTACTTC
TRBJ1-3	TRBV30	-	once	CAWNSYRGESGNTIYF	TGTGCCTGGAACTCATACCGGGGGGAAAGTGGAAACACCATATATTTT
TRBJ1-2	TRBV28	TRBD1	-	CASSPGQDYGYTF	TGTGCCAGCAGCCCCGGACAGGACTATGGCTACACCTTC
TRBJ2-3	TRBV10-1	TRBD2	-	CASSESLAGGLPDTQYF	TGCGCCAGCAGTGAGTCGCTTGCGGGAGGTCTCCCCGATACGCAGTATTTT
TRBJ2-1	TRBV6-4	TRBD2	-	CASSDSTSGYNEQFF	TGTGCCAGCAGTGACTCGACTAGCGGGTACAATGAGCAGTTCTTC
TRBJ2-3	TRBV5-1	-	-	CASSSSDVTDTQYF	TGCGCCAGCAGCTCCTCGGACGTAACAGATACGCAGTATTTT
TRBJ2-1	TRBV6-5	TRBD1	-	CASSQQGYNEQFF	TGTGCCAGCAGTCAACAGGGGTACAATGAGCAGTTCTTC
TRBJ1-5	TRBV28	-	once	CASTPGGRGQPQHF	TGTGCCAGCACCCCTGGGGGAAGGGGTCAGCCCCAGCATTTT
TRBJ2-1	TRBV19	TRBD2	once	CASSMERGYNEQFF	TGTGCCAGTAGTATGGAGCGGGGGTACAATGAGCAGTTCTTC
TRBJ2-1	TRBV5-4	-	-	CASSPRGSNEQFF	TGTGCCAGCAGCCCGCGGGGCTCTAATGAGCAGTTCTTC
TRBJ1-5	TRBV19	-	-	CASSIALGTSLGGSQPQHF	TGTGCCAGTAGTATCGCTCTGGGGACGTCGCTTGGGGGCAGTCAGCCCCAGCATTTT
TRBJ1-4	TRBV2	TRBD1	-	CASTEGAYNEKLFF	TGTGCCAGCACCGAGGGGGCCTATAATGAAAAACTGTTTTTT
TRBJ2-6	TRBV28	TRBD1	-	CASSSPNDRGGANVLTF	TGTGCCAGCAGTTCCCCAAACGACAGGGGTGGGGCCAACGTCCTGACTTTC
TRBJ1-6	TRBV2	-	few	CASSETGIRSPLHF	TGTGCCAGCAGTGAAACAGGGATTCGATCACCCCTCCACTTT
TRBJ1-2	TRBV27	-	medium-sized	CASTSGTQLGAYGYTF	TGTGCCAGCACCTCGGGGACCCAGCTTGGCGCCTATGGCTACACCTTC
TRBJ2-7	TRBV19	-	-	CASSIGEGTYEQYF	TGTGCCAGTAGTATAGGGGAAGGGACCTACGAGCAGTACTTC
TRBJ2-1	TRBV5-8	-	-	CASSWGVSYNEQFF	TGTGCCAGCAGCTGGGGGGTCTCCTACAATGAGCAGTTCTTC
TRBJ1-5	TRBV29-1	-	-	CSVWSGHGNQPQHF	TGCAGCGTTTGGTCAGGGCATGGCAATCAGCCCCAGCATTTT
TRBJ2-7	TRBV5-4	TRBD2	-	CASSLDRGVYEQYF	TGTGCCAGCAGCTTGGACCGGGGGGTCTACGAGCAGTACTTC
TRBJ2-1	TRBV7-9	TRBD2	-	CASSPRLTSGRVRHEQFF	TGTGCCAGCAGTCCAAGACTGACTAGCGGGAGGGTACGGCATGAGCAGTTCTTC
TRBJ1-2	TRBV19	-	-	CASSIGVPYGYTF	TGTGCCAGTAGTATCGGGGTCCCCTATGGCTACACCTTC
TRBJ1-2	TRBV19	-	once	CASSIQQTYGYTF	TGTGCCAGTAGTATACAGCAGACATATGGCTACACCTTC
TRBJ1-2	TRBV30	-	-	CIGSSWDGYTF	TGTATAGGCAGTTCCTGGGATGGCTACACCTTC
TRBJ1-3	TRBV6-1	-	once	CASSEEMGNTIYF	TGTGCCAGCAGCGAAGAAATGGGAAACACCATATATTTT
TRBJ1-2	TRBV30	-	-	CAWGSTATYGYTF	TGTGCCTGGGGATCGACAGCTACCTATGGCTACACCTTC
TRBJ1-5	TRBV23-1	TRBD1	few	CASSQLKTGVSNQPQHF	TGCGCCAGCAGTCAACTCAAGACAGGGGTCAGCAATCAGCCCCAGCATTTT
TRBJ1-4	TRBV30	-	few	CAWSLRDFNEKLFF	TGTGCCTGGAGTCTCAGGGATTTTAATGAAAAACTGTTTTTT
TRBJ2-2	TRBV11-2	TRBD2	-	CASRVGLAGIGELFF	TGTGCCAGCAGAGTAGGGCTAGCGGGAATCGGGGAGCTGTTTTTT
TRBJ2-3	TRBV9	-	-	CASPLVGGKFTDTQYF	TGTGCCAGCCCCCTAGTTGGGGGGAAATTCACAGATACGCAGTATTTT
TRBJ1-2	TRBV9	-	few	CASSVDLDRYGYTF	TGTGCCAGCAGCGTAGATCTAGACCGCTATGGCTACACCTTC
TRBJ1-1	TRBV28	-	-	CASTAGTLHTEAFF	TGTGCCAGCACTGCCGGGACTTTACATACTGAAGCTTTCTTT
TRBJ2-7	TRBV29-1	-	-	CSVAGWRNLDEQYF	TGCAGCGTTGCCGGTTGGCGGAACTTAGACGAGCAGTACTTC